Below, 17 T cell receptor beta chains from the same sample are listed, as sequenced in a study of tumor-infiltrating lymphocytes in primary liver carcinoma. Priming with a constant-region primer yielded TCR beta cDNA from roughly 490 ng total RNA. Library construction for TCR beta comprised three nested multiplex PCR rounds performed with slightly modified ARM-PCR. PCR rounds one and two used TRBV1-TRBV30 forward primers with a C-beta reverse primer for 10 cycles each. TCRdb re-called the multiplex PCR reads through MiXCR, storing one row per CDR3 protein. The sample yields 250,000 to 400,000 distinct CDR3 sequences, 60% to 80% seen once. They got blood RNA out of unsorted whole blood and also pulled out germline DNA. The sample consisted of peripheral blood. Receptor source: a man between 40 and 49 years old with primary liver carcinoma and hepatitis B virus infection.

This clonotype was found a few times. The junction differs from germline at one of its ends, possibly a read error. V gene TRBV12-3 or TRBV12-4 combines with J gene TRBJ1-1; 10 positions agree with TRBD1. CDR3 size: 14 residues. CDR3 loop: CASSLERQGAEAYF. CDR3 nucleotides: TGTGCCAGCAGTTTAGAACGACAGGGGGCGGAAGCTTACTTT.

Only a few counts were recorded for this clonotype. This may arise from a read error, as a much more abundant clone is one base away. The chain couples TRBV6-1 to TRBJ2-1; tentative D call: TRBD2 (5 bases). CDR3 size: 14 residues. The V gene's germline CDR1 is MNHNS and CDR2 SASEGT. Trimming removed 2 bases from V and 5 bases from J, with 10 bases in between. The CDR3 sequence: CASSEIFGNNEQFF. CDR3 coding DNA: TGTGCCAGCAGTGAAATCTTCGGGAACAATGAGCAGTTCTTC.

Of note for this clonotype: A read error may explain this, as a much larger clone is one base away. The rearrangement uses TRBV5-1 and TRBJ2-7; 9 bases line up with TRBD2. V lost 0 bases and J lost 9; bases outside the gene matches: 7. Germline values: CDR1 SGHRS, CDR2 YFSETQ. CDR3 size: 14 residues. CDR3 sequence reads: CASSLGSGSPGQYF. The CDR3 nucleotides are TGCGCCAGCAGCTTGGGTAGCGGGAGTCCCGGGCAGTACTTC.

Points on this clonotype: Germline is not matched at one junction end, which may reflect a read error. The V call is TRBV5-1, the J call TRBJ2-7; 9 positions agree with TRBD2. Germline lookup yields CDR1 SGHRS and CDR2 YFSETQ. The CDR3 consists of 13 residues. CDR3 amino acids: CANSFSSGTMGYF. CDR3 coding DNA: TGCGCCAACAGCTTCTCTAGCGGGACCATGGGGTACTTC.

This clonotype has ten or more counts. This chain links TRBV4-3 with TRBJ1-3; weak D call: TRBD1 (5 bases). The CDR3 consists of 15 residues. Trimming left V 2 bases short and J 2 bases short, with 10 bases between. The V gene's germline CDR1 is LGHNA and CDR2 YSLEER. The CDR3 region has the DNA TGCGCCAGCAGCCAATCGCAGGGTCCTGGAAACACCATATATTTT. Protein product: CASSQSQGPGNTIYF.

About this clonotype itself: The germline gene is not matched at one end of the junction; a read error may be the cause. The V call is TRBV12-3 or TRBV12-4, the J call TRBJ2-3; 9 nucleotides align to TRBD2. The CDR3 sequence is 15 residues long. This CDR3 is CASSLLSGRGGTRYF. As DNA, the CDR3 is TGTGCCAGCAGCCTCCTTAGCGGGAGAGGAGGTACGCGGTATTTT.

J is TRBJ2-4 and V is TRBV29-1; TRBD2 aligns across 13 bases. V was clipped by 6 bases and J by 2 bases; unmatched bases: 4. This CDR3 has 15 residues. Germline V gene data show CDR1 as SQVTM and CDR2 as ANQGSEA. CDR3 bases: TGCAGCGTACACGGGACTAGCGGGACCAAAAACATTCAGTACTTC. As protein: CSVHGTSGTKNIQYF.

Regarding this clonotype: One base away lies a much larger clone, so this may be a sequencing read error. The chain employs TRBV29-1 and TRBJ2-1, with D perhaps TRBD2 (5 bases). The germline gives CDR1 SQVTM, CDR2 ANQGSEA. Trimming took 8 bases from V and 4 from J, leaving 33 bases between them. The CDR3 is 19 residues long. The CDR3 nucleotides are TGCAGCCCCGTCGGTCCAGCGGACGTCCCGACGGGGTCTTACAATGAGCAGTTCTTC. Translated: CSPVGPADVPTGSYNEQFF.

With respect to this clonotype: A much more abundant neighbour one base away suggests this may be a read error. This chain links TRBV6-2 or TRBV6-3 with TRBJ1-1, with D possibly being TRBD1 (5 bases). The germline CDR1 and CDR2 sequences are MNHEY and SVGEGT. V shed 6 bases and J shed 8 bases, with 16 bases lying between them. CDR3 length: 13 amino acids. DNA for the CDR3: TGTGCCAGCAGACGCCCTGAGGGGCAAGAAGCTTTCTTT. Its translation: CASRRPEGQEAFF.

A remark on this clonotype: One end of the junction does not line up with germline, which may come from a read error. V gene TRBV4-2 combines with J gene TRBJ1-6; no reliable D call. Germline CDR1 is LGHNA and CDR2 is YNFKEQ. This CDR3 spans 22 amino acids. CDR3 coding DNA: TGTGCCAGGAGCCAAGAAAGGGTCGGGATGGGCTTCAGGAGCTCCCATAATTCACCCCTCCACTTT. This encodes CARSQERVGMGFRSSHNSPLHF.

Concerning this clonotype itself: One end of the junction does not line up with germline, which may come from a read error. The CDR3 here is CTSSLIGGGPGNEQFF. Here the CDR3 DNA reads TGTACCAGCAGCCTCATAGGGGGAGGGCCGGGAAATGAGCAGTTCTTC. The chain links TRBV11-2 to TRBJ2-1, with D perhaps TRBD2 (7 bases). Germline loops: CDR1 SGHAT, CDR2 FQNNGV. CDR3 length: 16 amino acids.

J is TRBJ2-3 and V is TRBV5-1; D possibly corresponds to TRBD2 (6 bases). Germline V gives CDR1 SGHRS, CDR2 YFSETQ. The CDR3 length is 16 residues. Trimming shortened V by 0 bases and J by 0 bases, and 11 bases separated the two germline ends. This CDR3 reads CASSLGAGMSTDTQYF. The CDR3 DNA reads TGCGCCAGCAGCTTGGGAGCGGGCATGAGCACAGATACGCAGTATTTT.

This clonotype has only one observation. A much more abundant neighbour one base away suggests this may be a read error. Given the absence of the conserved phenylalanine or tryptophan at the CDR3 end, a read error is likely. The genes are TRBV30 and TRBJ2-3; D not resolved. Germline assignment: CDR1 GTSNPN and CDR2 SVGIG (reference sequence). The CDR3 totals 11 residues. For the CDR3, the DNA is TGTGCTGCCGGTGTGTTGGATACGCAGTATCTT. Amino acid sequence: CAAGVLDTQYL.

J is TRBJ1-2 and V is TRBV14, with D perhaps matching TRBD1 (5 bases). With 0 bases removed from V and 5 bases from J, the gap between germline ends came to 10 bases. The germline gives CDR1 SGHDN, CDR2 FVKESK. The CDR3 spans 14 residues. The CDR3 DNA is TGTGCCAGCAGCCAAGATTCGGGGGTTTATGGCTACACCTTC. Its translation is CASSQDSGVYGYTF.

As regards this clonotype: An end of the junction does not agree with germline; a read error may underlie this. The chain joins TRBV19 to TRBJ1-1; no clear D gene. From germline, CDR1 is LNHDA and CDR2 SQIVND (reference sequence). This CDR3 contains 12 residues. Here the CDR3 DNA reads TGTACCAGTAGTCAGGTAGGAGGAAACGGTTTCTTT. This encodes CTSSQVGGNGFF.

For this clonotype: A single base separates this from a much larger clone, so it may be a read error. The V call is TRBV4-3, the J call TRBJ2-1; D is perhaps TRBD2 (6 bases). CDR1 and CDR2 (germline): LGHNA, YSLEER. The CDR3 is 16 amino acids. The CDR3 DNA reads TGCACCAGCAGCCAAGCGTCGTCGGGAGCCTACAATGAGCAGTTCTTC. This translates into CTSSQASSGAYNEQFF.

A single count supports this clonotype. A much larger clone differs by one base, so this may be a read error. In nucleotides, the CDR3 is TGTGCCAGCAGCCCAGACGGACGGGCGAGCTCTGGGGCCAACGTCCTGACTTTC. Amino acid sequence: CASSPDGRASSGANVLTF. The chain employs TRBV7-8 and TRBJ2-6; D call uncertain. The CDR3 has 18 amino acids. CDR1 SGHVS and CDR2 FQNEAQ come from the germline V gene. Trimming shortened V by 5 bases and J by 0 bases, and 17 bases separated the two germline ends.